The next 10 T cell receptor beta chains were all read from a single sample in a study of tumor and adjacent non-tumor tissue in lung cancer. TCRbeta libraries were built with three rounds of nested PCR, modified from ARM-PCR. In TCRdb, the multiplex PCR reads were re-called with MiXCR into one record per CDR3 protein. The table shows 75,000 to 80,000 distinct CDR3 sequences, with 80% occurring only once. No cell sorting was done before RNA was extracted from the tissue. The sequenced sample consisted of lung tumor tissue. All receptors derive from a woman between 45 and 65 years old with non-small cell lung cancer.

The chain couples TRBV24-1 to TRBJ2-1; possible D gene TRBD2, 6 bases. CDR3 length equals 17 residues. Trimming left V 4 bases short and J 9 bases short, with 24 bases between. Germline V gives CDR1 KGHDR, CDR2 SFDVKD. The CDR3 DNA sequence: TGTGCCACCAGTGACCAGACGGGCACTAGCACTATCAGTGAGCAGTTCTTC. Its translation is CATSDQTGTSTISEQFF.

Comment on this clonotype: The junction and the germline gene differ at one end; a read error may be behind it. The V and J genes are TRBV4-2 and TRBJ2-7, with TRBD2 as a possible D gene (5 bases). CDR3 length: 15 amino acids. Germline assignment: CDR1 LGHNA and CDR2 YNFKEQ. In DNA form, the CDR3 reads TGTGCCAGCAGCCAAGTCCTAGTGGGAGTGTACGAGCAGTGCTTC. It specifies CASSQVLVGVYEQCF.

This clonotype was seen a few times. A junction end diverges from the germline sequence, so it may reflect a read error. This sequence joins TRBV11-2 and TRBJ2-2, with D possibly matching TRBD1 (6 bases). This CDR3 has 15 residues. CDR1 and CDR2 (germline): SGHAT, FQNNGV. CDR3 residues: CASSPDRRNTGDLFF. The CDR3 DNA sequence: TGTGCCAGCAGCCCCGACAGGCGGAACACCGGGGATCTGTTTTTT.

The CDR3 DNA reads TGTGCCAGCAGCCGGGTGATACTAGAGGGGGACAGTGAGCAGTTCTTC. It is translated as CASSRVILEGDSEQFF. This sequence joins TRBV11-2 and TRBJ2-1; 7 bases are shared with TRBD1. The V segment lost 5 bases and the J segment 9 bases; nucleotides outside the gene matches: 16. Germline V CDR1 and CDR2: SGHAT, FQNNGV. This CDR3 is built from 16 residues.

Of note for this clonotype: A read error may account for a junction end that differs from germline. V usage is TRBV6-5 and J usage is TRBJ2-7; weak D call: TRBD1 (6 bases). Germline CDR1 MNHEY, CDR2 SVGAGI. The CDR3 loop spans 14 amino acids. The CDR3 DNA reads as TGTGCCAGCAATCCCCCGGGACAAACCTACGATCAGTACTTC. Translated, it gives CASNPPGQTYDQYF.

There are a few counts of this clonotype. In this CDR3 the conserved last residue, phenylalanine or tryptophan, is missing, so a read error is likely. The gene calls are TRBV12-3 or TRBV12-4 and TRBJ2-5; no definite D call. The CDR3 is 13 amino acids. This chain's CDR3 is CASSVGDQETQYL. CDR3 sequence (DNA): TGTGCCAGCAGTGTTGGGGATCAAGAGACTCAGTACCTC.

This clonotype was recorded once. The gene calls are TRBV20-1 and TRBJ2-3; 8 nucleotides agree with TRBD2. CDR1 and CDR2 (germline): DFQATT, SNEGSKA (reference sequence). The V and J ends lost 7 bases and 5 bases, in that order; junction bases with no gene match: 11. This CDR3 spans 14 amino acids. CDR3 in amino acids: CSVCESGSVDTQYF. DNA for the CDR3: TGCAGTGTTTGTGAAAGCGGGAGCGTAGATACGCAGTATTTT.

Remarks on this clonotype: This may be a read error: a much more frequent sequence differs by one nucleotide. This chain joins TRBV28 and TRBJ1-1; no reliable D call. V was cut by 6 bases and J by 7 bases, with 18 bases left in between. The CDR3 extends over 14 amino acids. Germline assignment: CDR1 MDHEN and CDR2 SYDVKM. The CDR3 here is CASSPGPQKYEAFF. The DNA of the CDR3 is TGTGCCAGCAGCCCCGGGCCCCAAAAGTATGAAGCTTTCTTT.

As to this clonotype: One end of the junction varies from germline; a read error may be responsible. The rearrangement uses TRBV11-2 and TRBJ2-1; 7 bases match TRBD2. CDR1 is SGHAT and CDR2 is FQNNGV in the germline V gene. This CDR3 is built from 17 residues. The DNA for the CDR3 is TGTGCCAGCACCCCAGAGTGCGGGGGTAGCTCCTACAATGAGCCGTTCTTC. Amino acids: CASTPECGGSSYNEPFF.

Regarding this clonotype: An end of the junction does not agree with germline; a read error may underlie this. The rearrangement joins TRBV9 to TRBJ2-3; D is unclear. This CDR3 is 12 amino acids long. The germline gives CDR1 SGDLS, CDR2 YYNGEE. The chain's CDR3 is CASSASTDMQYF. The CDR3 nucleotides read TGTGCCAGCAGCGCCAGCACAGATATGCAGTATTTT.